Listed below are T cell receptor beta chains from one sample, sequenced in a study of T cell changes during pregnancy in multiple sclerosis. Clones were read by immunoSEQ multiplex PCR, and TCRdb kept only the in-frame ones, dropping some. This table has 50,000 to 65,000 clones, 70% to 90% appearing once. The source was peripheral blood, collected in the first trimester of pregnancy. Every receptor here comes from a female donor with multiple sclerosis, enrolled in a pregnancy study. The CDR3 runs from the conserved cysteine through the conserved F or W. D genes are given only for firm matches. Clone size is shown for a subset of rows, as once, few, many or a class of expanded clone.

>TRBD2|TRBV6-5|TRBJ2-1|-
CASSYETSGNEQFF
TGTGCCAGCAGTTACGAGACTAGCGGCAATGAGCAGTTCTTC
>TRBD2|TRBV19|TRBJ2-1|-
CASSIDRRERNEQFF
TGTGCCAGTAGTATAGATCGGCGGGAGAGGAATGAGCAGTTCTTC
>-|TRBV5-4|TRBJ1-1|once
CASRTHLVNTEAFF
TGTGCCAGCCGAACACACCTTGTGAACACTGAAGCTTTCTTT
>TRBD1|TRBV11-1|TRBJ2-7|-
CASSNGQATYSEQYF
TGTGCCAGCAGCAACGGACAGGCCACGTATAGCGAGCAGTACTTC
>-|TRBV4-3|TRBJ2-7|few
CASSQDYQGRQQYF
TGCGCCAGCAGCCAAGATTATCAGGGGCGACAGCAGTACTTC
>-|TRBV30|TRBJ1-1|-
CAWRGGVAEAFF
TGTGCCTGGAGGGGGGGAGTCGCTGAAGCTTTCTTT
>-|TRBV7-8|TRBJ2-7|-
CASSSEQATGNHEQYF
TGTGCCAGCAGCTCCGAGCAAGCAACAGGGAACCACGAGCAGTACTTC
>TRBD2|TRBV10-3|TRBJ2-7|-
CAISDPGTSGSYEQYF
TGTGCCATCAGTGATCCCGGGACTAGCGGGAGCTACGAGCAGTACTTC
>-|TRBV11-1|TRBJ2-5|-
CASRKTRGSQETQYF
TGTGCCAGCAGAAAGACTAGAGGGAGCCAAGAGACCCAGTACTTC
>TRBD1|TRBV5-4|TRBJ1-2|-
CASNNPGQGARGYTF
TGTGCCAGCAACAATCCGGGACAGGGGGCGCGGGGCTACACCTTC
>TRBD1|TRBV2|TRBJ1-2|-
CASRRTGTAYGYTF
TGTGCCAGCAGGAGAACCGGGACAGCCTATGGCTACACCTTC
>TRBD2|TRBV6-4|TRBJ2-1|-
CASSDGGLAGDEQFF
TGTGCCAGCAGTGACGGGGGACTAGCGGGCGATGAGCAGTTCTTC
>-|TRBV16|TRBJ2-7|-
CASSQSLPGVSEQYF
TGTGCCAGCAGCCAATCGTTACCGGGGGTGAGTGAGCAGTACTTC
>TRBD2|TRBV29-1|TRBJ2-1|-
CSVVAGGSPYNEQFF
TGCAGCGTTGTAGCGGGAGGGTCCCCCTACAATGAGCAGTTCTTC
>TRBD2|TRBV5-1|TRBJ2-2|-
CASSWGLVPDTGELFF
TGCGCCAGCAGCTGGGGACTAGTCCCTGACACCGGGGAGCTGTTTTTT
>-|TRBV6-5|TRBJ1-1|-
CASSYSARSDTEAFF
TGTGCCAGCAGCTACTCCGCGAGGTCGGACACTGAAGCTTTCTTT
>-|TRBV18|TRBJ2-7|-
CASSSDYSYEQYF
TGTGCCAGCTCCTCGGACTACTCCTACGAGCAGTACTTC
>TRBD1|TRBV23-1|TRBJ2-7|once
CASRGTGGAGSSYEQYF
TGCGCCAGCAGAGGGACAGGGGGCGCGGGAAGTTCCTACGAGCAGTACTTC
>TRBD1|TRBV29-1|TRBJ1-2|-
CSVEEPWDRGRKGYTF
TGCAGCGTTGAAGAACCATGGGACAGGGGCAGAAAGGGCTACACCTTC
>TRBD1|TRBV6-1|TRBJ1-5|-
CASRDRGPGQPQHF
TGTGCCAGCAGGGACAGGGGGCCAGGGCAGCCCCAGCATTTT
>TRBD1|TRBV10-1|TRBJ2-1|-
CASTPGGGDRGHNEQFF
TGCGCCAGCACCCCCGGAGGTGGGGACAGGGGGCACAATGAGCAGTTCTTC
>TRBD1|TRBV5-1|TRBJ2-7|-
CASSLEHSGTGSEQYF
TGCGCCAGCAGCTTGGAGCATTCAGGGACAGGGAGCGAGCAGTACTTC
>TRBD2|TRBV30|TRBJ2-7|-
CARGTSGSHEQYF
TGTGCCAGAGGGACTAGCGGGAGCCACGAGCAGTACTTC
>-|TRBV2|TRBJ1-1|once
CASSRGGSMNTEAFF
TGTGCCAGCAGCAGGGGTGGTAGTATGAACACTGAAGCTTTCTTT
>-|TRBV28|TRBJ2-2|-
CASSFAGELFF
TGTGCCAGCAGTTTCGCCGGGGAGCTGTTTTTT
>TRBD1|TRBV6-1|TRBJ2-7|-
CASRGQGAGEQYF
TGTGCCAGCAGGGGACAGGGAGCAGGCGAGCAGTACTTC
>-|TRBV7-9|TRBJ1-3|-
CASSYAPGDSGNTIYF
TGTGCCAGCAGCTATGCCCCGGGGGACTCTGGAAACACCATATATTTT
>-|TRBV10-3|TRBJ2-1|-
CAISAGEGGEQFF
TGTGCCATCAGTGCGGGAGAAGGTGGTGAGCAGTTCTTC
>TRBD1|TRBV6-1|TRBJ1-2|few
CASIQGNYGYTF
TGTGCCAGCATACAGGGGAACTATGGCTACACCTTC
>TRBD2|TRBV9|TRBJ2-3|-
CASSVGTSVITDTQYF
TGTGCCAGCAGCGTTGGGACTAGCGTAATCACAGATACGCAGTATTTT
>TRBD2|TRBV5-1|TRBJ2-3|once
CASSTGLAGGADTQYF
TGCGCCAGCAGCACCGGACTAGCGGGAGGTGCAGATACGCAGTATTTT